These 18 T cell receptor beta chains originate from one sample sequenced in a study of shared clonotypes between healthy human individuals. Sequencing was performed with immunoSEQ multiplex PCR; in TCRdb, only in-frame clones are kept and a portion is missing. The sample has more than 400,000 clones, around 96% seen once. The sequencing input was naive CD4+ T cells sorted from blood. Subset in this sample: CD45RA+ positively selected. All receptors derive from a woman aged 25 to 39 in good health.

V gene TRBV19 combines with J gene TRBJ1-5, with TRBD1 matching over 8 bases. Trimming at V came to 7 bases and at J to 2 bases, leaving 7 bases not matched to a gene. This CDR3 spans 15 amino acids. CDR1 LNHDA and CDR2 SQIVND come from the germline V gene (reference sequence). This chain's CDR3 is CASTTGGAGNQPQHF. CDR3 nucleotide sequence: TGTGCCAGTACCACAGGGGGGGCCGGCAATCAGCCCCAGCATTTT.

This rearrangement joins TRBV2 to TRBJ2-1; 9 bases agree with TRBD2. With V trimmed by 3 bases and J by 7 bases, 13 bases remained unmatched. CDR1 is SNHLY and CDR2 is FYNNEI in the germline V gene. The length of the CDR3 is 17 residues. CDR3 nucleotide sequence: TGTGCCAGCAGTGATTTTATCCTTAGCGGGAGAACGAATGAGCAGTTCTTC. Residues: CASSDFILSGRTNEQFF.

The chain combines TRBV7-2 with TRBJ2-3; D is ambiguous. Germline V gene lookup returns CDR1 SGHTA and CDR2 FQGNSA. This CDR3 has 14 residues. Trimming removed 0 bases from V and 0 bases from J, with 4 bases in between. The CDR3 loop reads CASSLASSTDTQYF. CDR3 coding DNA: TGTGCCAGCAGCTTAGCGAGCAGCACAGATACGCAGTATTTT.

This sequence joins TRBV27 and TRBJ2-2; D is undetermined. Trimming shortened V by 3 bases and J by 3 bases, and 5 bases separated the two germline ends. CDR1 MNHEY and CDR2 SMNVEV come from the germline V gene (reference sequence). The CDR3 consists of 13 residues. CDR3 DNA sequence: TGTGCCAGCAGTTTCATATACACCGGGGAGCTGTTTTTT. It translates to CASSFIYTGELFF.

J is TRBJ1-2 and V is TRBV28; maybe TRBD1 (6 bases). The CDR3 length is 14 residues. CDR1 and CDR2 from the germline V gene are MDHEN and SYDVKM. V was clipped by 2 bases and J by 4 bases, with 11 bases between them. CDR3 sequence reads: CASSLIGRGYGYTF. The CDR3 DNA is TGTGCCAGCAGTTTAATCGGCAGGGGCTATGGCTACACCTTC.

The genes are TRBV2 and TRBJ2-2, with a possible D match to TRBD1 (5 bases). The CDR3 runs to 14 residues. Trimming removed 7 bases from V and 3 bases from J, with 12 bases in between. Germline V gene lookup returns CDR1 SNHLY and CDR2 FYNNEI. The CDR3 spells CASTITGHTGELFF. As DNA, the CDR3 is TGTGCCAGCACCATCACAGGCCACACCGGGGAGCTGTTTTTT.

The rearrangement links TRBV18 to TRBJ2-1, with D maybe TRBD1 (6 bases). The CDR3 extends over 15 amino acids. V was clipped by 2 bases and J by 3 bases, with 11 bases between them. The germline V gene encodes CDR1 KGHSH and CDR2 LQKENI. CDR3 amino acids: CASSPGQIIYNEQFF. DNA for the CDR3: TGTGCCAGCTCACCAGGACAGATAATCTACAATGAGCAGTTCTTC.

The chain links TRBV29-1 to TRBJ1-1; D might be TRBD1 (5 bases). This CDR3 is 15 amino acids long. Germline CDR1 SQVTM, CDR2 ANQGSEA. V was cut by 3 bases and J by 0 bases, with 14 bases left in between. CDR3 sequence reads: CSVDLTPGMNTEAFF. As DNA, the CDR3 is TGCAGCGTTGATCTAACCCCAGGGATGAACACTGAAGCTTTCTTT.

The chain is built from TRBV9 and TRBJ2-1; D might be TRBD2 (6 bases). The CDR3 runs 15 residues. CDR1 and CDR2 (germline): SGDLS, YYNGEE. Trimming removed 0 bases at V and 3 bases at J, with 10 bases between. CDR3 sequence (DNA): TGTGCCAGCAGCGTAGGTGCGGGAAGCTACAATGAGCAGTTCTTC. This codes for CASSVGAGSYNEQFF.

The rearrangement uses TRBV10-1 and TRBJ2-2; 9 bases fit TRBD2. This CDR3 comprises 16 residues. Trimming took 4 bases from V and 10 from J; bases not matched to a gene: 13. In germline, CDR1 is WNHNN, CDR2 SYGVQD (reference sequence). The CDR3 nucleotides are TGCGCCAGCAGTGCAGGGACTAGCCCATTCAGGGAGGAGCTGTTTTTT. Translated, it gives CASSAGTSPFREELFF.

V and J are TRBV7-2 and TRBJ1-3; D is unresolved. The CDR3 consists of 18 residues. Trimming cost V 2 bases and J 0 bases, with 17 bases left between them. The germline gives CDR1 SGHTA, CDR2 FQGNSA. The CDR3 DNA sequence: TGTGCCAGCAGCTTAAGAGCGGCCTCCTCATCCTCTGGAAACACCATATATTTT. Its translation: CASSLRAASSSSGNTIYF.

V gene TRBV11-3 combines with J gene TRBJ2-1; D possibly uses TRBD1 or TRBD2 (5 bases each). Trimming removed 3 bases at V and 2 bases at J, with 11 bases between. The germline V gene encodes CDR1 SGHNT and CDR2 YENEEA. This CDR3 region has 15 residues. CDR3 loop: CASSLGRTAYNEQFF. CDR3 nucleotide sequence: TGTGCCAGCAGCTTGGGACGGACCGCCTACAATGAGCAGTTCTTC.

The chain joins TRBV18 to TRBJ1-1, with a possible D match to TRBD1 (5 bases). V was shortened by 6 bases and J by 9 bases, with 17 bases between the two germline ends. Germline loops: CDR1 KGHSH, CDR2 LQKENI. The CDR3 has 13 amino acids. CDR3 nucleotide sequence: TGTGCCAGCTCTGCCGGGACGCCCGGGAAAGCTTTCTTT. Residues: CASSAGTPGKAFF.

The V call is TRBV18, the J call TRBJ1-1; D gene ambiguous. CDR1 KGHSH and CDR2 LQKENI come from the germline V gene. The CDR3 contains 12 residues. Between the trimmed V and J ends, which lost 4 bases and 1 base, there was a span of 4 bases. The CDR3 sequence is CASSRANTEAFF. The CDR3 coding sequence is TGTGCCAGCTCACGGGCGAACACTGAAGCTTTCTTT.

This chain connects TRBV15 to TRBJ1-4; TRBD1 is a possible D gene (5 bases). Trimming took 3 bases from V and 7 from J, leaving 12 bases between them. This CDR3 comprises 14 residues. Germline V gene lookup returns CDR1 LNHNV and CDR2 YYDKDF (reference sequence). The CDR3 DNA reads TGTGCCACCAGCAGCAGGGTTGGCGGTGAAAAACTGTTTTTT. This codes for CATSSRVGGEKLFF.

This clone was observed a single time. V and J are TRBV2 and TRBJ2-3, with 13 bases identical to TRBD2. The CDR3 extends over 16 amino acids. V lost 5 bases, J lost 8 bases, and 10 bases stayed unmatched. CDR1 SNHLY and CDR2 FYNNEI come from the germline V gene. As DNA, the CDR3 is TGTGCCAGCAGTCCACTAGCGGGAGGGCCATCCGGTACGCAGTATTTT. Translated, it gives CASSPLAGGPSGTQYF.

This clone was counted a single time. The J gene is TRBJ2-5, the V gene TRBV28, with TRBD2 identical over 9 bases. The J call could be wrong; TRBJ2-7 is a better fit for the DNA end. This CDR3 is built from 14 residues. Per germline, CDR1 MDHEN and CDR2 SYDVKM. CDR3 DNA sequence: TGTGCCAGCAGTTTAGTAGCGGGAGCCTACGAGCAGTACTTC. This sequence encodes CASSLVAGAYEQYF.

The chain recombines TRBV9 with TRBJ2-5, with a weak D call TRBD2 (6 bases). Trimming removed 4 bases at V and 1 base at J, with 20 bases between. CDR1 SGDLS and CDR2 YYNGEE come from the germline V gene. CDR3 size: 17 residues. CDR3 DNA sequence: TGTGCCAGCAGCTTCAGAGGTAGCGGACCTTTCCAAGAGACCCAGTACTTC. Protein product: CASSFRGSGPFQETQYF.